The T cell receptor beta chain described here comes from a study of post-analysis software for immune sequencing data. Overall study results and limits: Comparison with controls showed significantly lower normalized Chao1 diversity in multiple sclerosis patients. A handful of TRBV segments (TRBV5-6, TRBV5-1 and TRBV20-1 among them) occurred more frequently in patients than in controls.

The library was made from cDNA and included unique molecular identifiers. T cells, about 0.85 to 11 million of them, yielded about 500,000 cDNA molecules. TCRdb independently ran MiXCR on the PCR reads; one entry per CDR3 protein. Of some 370,000 distinct CDR3 sequences detected, around a third appear once; the ten largest clones hold about an eighth. As for this clonotype: The antigen remains unidentified.

The germline gives CDR1 SEHNR, CDR2 FQNEAQ (reference sequence). This CDR3 region has 17 residues. Trimming took 0 bases from V and 0 from J, leaving 12 bases between them. The specimen was blood. The source of this sequence is a girl aged 10-17 years with multiple sclerosis. The chain carries TRBV7-9 and TRBJ2-1; D gene unclear. The CDR3 here is CASSLARGGLSYNEQFF. The CDR3 region has the DNA TGTGCCAGCAGCTTAGCGCGCGGCGGCCTCTCCTACAATGAGCAGTTCTTC.